These 8 T cell receptor beta chains were all obtained from the same sample, sequenced in a study of graft-versus-host responses after intestinal transplantation. This table comes from immunoSEQ multiplex PCR, and its TCRdb copy is limited to in-frame clones, with some not included. The data contain 90,000 to 150,000 clones, around 93% of them singletons. No antigen has been assigned to these receptors. The material sequenced was unstimulated CD4+ T cells sorted from spleen or lymph node cells, taken before intestinal transplant. These receptors originate from a human donor who received an intestinal transplant.

The V call is TRBV27, the J call TRBJ1-3; D perhaps matches TRBD1 (5 bases). The V and J ends lost 10 bases and 0 bases respectively, with 19 bases between them. CDR3 size: 16 residues. CDR1 and CDR2 (germline): MNHEY, SMNVEV (reference sequence). The CDR3 loop reads CANHGVGEHSGNTIYF. CDR3 in DNA: TGTGCCAATCACGGCGTAGGGGAGCACTCTGGAAACACCATATATTTT.

The CDR3 DNA sequence: TGTGCCAGCAGTTCATTTGGGACAGGGGACACTGAAGCTTTCTTT. This encodes CASSSFGTGDTEAFF. The chain links TRBV28 to TRBJ1-1; TRBD1 aligns across 10 bases. This CDR3 is 15 amino acids long. Germline assignment: CDR1 MDHEN and CDR2 SYDVKM. V lost 4 bases to trimming and J lost 3 bases; unmatched junction nucleotides: 5.

The chain joins TRBV6-5 to TRBJ2-7; possible D gene TRBD2, 6 bases. The V end was cut by 4 bases, the J end by 7 bases, with 23 bases between. The CDR3 length is 16 residues. Per germline, CDR1 MNHEY and CDR2 SVGAGI. In nucleotides, the CDR3 is TGTGCCAGCAGTTCTCTTTCGACGGGAGCCCCGGGGGAGCAGTACTTC. The encoded protein is CASSSLSTGAPGEQYF.

The chain recombines TRBV6-5 with TRBJ1-5; TRBD1 matches 7 bases. V gave up 3 bases and J gave up 11 bases; unmatched junction bases: 7. The CDR3 covers 13 residues. Looked up from germline, CDR1 is MNHEY and CDR2 is SVGAGI. The CDR3 region is CASSYHRGWAQHF. In DNA, the CDR3 is TGTGCCAGCAGTTATCACAGGGGATGGGCCCAGCATTTT.

This clone has only a few counts. The V call is TRBV7-9, the J call TRBJ2-7; tentatively, D is TRBD1 (6 bases). Trimming took 4 bases from V and 3 from J, leaving 7 bases between them. Germline CDR1 reads SEHNR; CDR2 reads FQNEAQ (reference sequence). The CDR3 is 12 residues long. CDR3 DNA sequence: TGTGCCAGCAGCTCACAGGGCTACGAGCAGTACTTC. Translation: CASSSQGYEQYF. The full variable domain, rest sourced from reference TRBV7-9 and TRBJ2-7, is DTGVSQNPRHKITKRGQNVTFRCDPISEHNRLYWYRQTLGQGPEFLTYFQNEAQLEKSRLLSDRFSAERPKGSFSTLEIQRTEQGDSAMYLCASSSQGYEQYFGPGTRLTVT.

This clone was observed a single time. The V gene is TRBV5-1, the J gene TRBJ1-1; no clear D gene. V lost 1 base, J lost 7 bases, and 11 bases lay in between. This CDR3 has 13 amino acids. In germline, CDR1 is SGHRS, CDR2 YFSETQ. CDR3 in DNA: TGCGCCAGCAGCTTGCTCGGTCTGAATGAAGCTTTCTTT. Its translation is CASSLLGLNEAFF.

This chain uses TRBV19 with TRBJ1-5; TRBD1 might be the D (6 bases). The germline CDR1 and CDR2 sequences are LNHDA and SQIVND (reference sequence). The CDR3 runs 15 residues. Trimming took 5 bases from V and 3 from J, leaving 14 bases between them. CDR3 loop: CASSSLQGNNQPQHF. In DNA form, the CDR3 reads TGTGCCAGTAGTTCGTTGCAGGGGAACAATCAGCCCCAGCATTTT.

The V and J genes are TRBV11-2 and TRBJ1-1, with D hard to call. Germline V lookup: CDR1 SGHAT, CDR2 FQNNGV. The CDR3 totals 13 residues. V gave up 5 bases and J gave up 3 bases, with 10 bases separating them. The CDR3 DNA follows: TGTGCCAGCAGCCAAACCCGGGACACTGAAGCTTTCTTT. Protein sequence: CASSQTRDTEAFF.